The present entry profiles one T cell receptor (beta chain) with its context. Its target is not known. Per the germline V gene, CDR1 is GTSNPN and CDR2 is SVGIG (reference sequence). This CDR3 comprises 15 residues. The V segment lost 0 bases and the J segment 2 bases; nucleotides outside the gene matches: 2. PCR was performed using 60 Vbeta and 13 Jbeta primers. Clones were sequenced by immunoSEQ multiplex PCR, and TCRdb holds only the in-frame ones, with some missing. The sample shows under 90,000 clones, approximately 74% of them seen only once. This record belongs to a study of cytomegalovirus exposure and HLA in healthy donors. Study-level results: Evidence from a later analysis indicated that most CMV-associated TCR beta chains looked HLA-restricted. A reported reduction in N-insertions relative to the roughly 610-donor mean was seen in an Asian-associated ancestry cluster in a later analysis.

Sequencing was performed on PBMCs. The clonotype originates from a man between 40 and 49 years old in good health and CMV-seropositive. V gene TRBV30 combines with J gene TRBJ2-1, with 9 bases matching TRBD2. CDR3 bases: TGTGCCTGGAGTGTAGCGGGAGGAGCCTACAATGAGCAGTTCTTC. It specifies CAWSVAGGAYNEQFF.